This T cell receptor (beta chain) was identified during a study of T-cell reconstitution after alpha-beta-depleted transplantation in children. Overall study findings and caveats: The authors attributed T-cell counts and diversity one year after transplant mostly to newly produced T cells. About two months after transplant, alpha-beta T cells reportedly came from several hundred expanded graft clones.

With 7 bases clipped from V and 3 bases from J, the junction kept 6 bases outside the gene matches. The CDR3 extends over 14 amino acids. Germline lookup yields CDR1 SNHLY and CDR2 FYNNEI. During its preparation, the TCRbeta library received unique molecular identifiers. TCRdb reprocessed the PCR reads with MiXCR, giving one entry per CDR3 protein. The data hold over 200,000 distinct CDR3 sequences, with 7% to 9% observed a single time. This clonotype came up a few times. The target antigen is unknown. The TCR originated in a male patient between 2 and 9 years old who had a stem cell transplant for acute myeloid leukemia, so the T cells may come from the graft donor. The rearrangement joins TRBV2 to TRBJ2-1, with TRBD1 matching 7 bases. The sample was PBMCs, mostly from graft donor cells, taken 360 days after TCRalphabeta/CD19-depleted stem cell transplant. CDR3 protein: CASKAQGSYNEQFF. Here the CDR3 DNA reads TGTGCCAGCAAAGCACAGGGGAGCTACAATGAGCAGTTCTTC.